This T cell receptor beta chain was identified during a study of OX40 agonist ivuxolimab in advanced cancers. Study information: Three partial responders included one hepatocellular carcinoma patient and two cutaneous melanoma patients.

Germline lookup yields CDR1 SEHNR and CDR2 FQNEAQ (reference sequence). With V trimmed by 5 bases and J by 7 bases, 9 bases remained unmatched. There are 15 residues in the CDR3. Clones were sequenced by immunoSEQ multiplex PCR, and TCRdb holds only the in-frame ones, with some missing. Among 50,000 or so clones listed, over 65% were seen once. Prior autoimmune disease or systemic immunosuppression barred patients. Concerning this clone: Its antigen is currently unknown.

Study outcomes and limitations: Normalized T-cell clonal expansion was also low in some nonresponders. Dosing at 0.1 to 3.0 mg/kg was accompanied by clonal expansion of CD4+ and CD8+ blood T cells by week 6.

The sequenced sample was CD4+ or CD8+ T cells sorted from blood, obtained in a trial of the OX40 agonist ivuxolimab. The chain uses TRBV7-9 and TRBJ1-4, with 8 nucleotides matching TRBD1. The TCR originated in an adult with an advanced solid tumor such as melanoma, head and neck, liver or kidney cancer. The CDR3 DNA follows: TGTGCCAGCAGCCCATTGACAGGGGCAGGTGAAAAACTGTTTTTT. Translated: CASSPLTGAGEKLFF.